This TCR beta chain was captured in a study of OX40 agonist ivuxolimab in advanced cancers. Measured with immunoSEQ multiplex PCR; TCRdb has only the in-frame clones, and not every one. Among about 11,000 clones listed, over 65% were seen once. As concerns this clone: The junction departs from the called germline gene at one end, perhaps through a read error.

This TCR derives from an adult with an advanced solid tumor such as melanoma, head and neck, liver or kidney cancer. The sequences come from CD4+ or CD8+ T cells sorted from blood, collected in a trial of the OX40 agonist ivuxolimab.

CDR3: CASSYSSVGLRAEAFF. CDR3 sequence (DNA): TGTGCCAGCAGTTACTCGTCCGTCGGACTTCGAGCTGAGGCTTTCTTT. This chain links TRBV6-5 with TRBJ1-1, with unresolved D. Per germline, CDR1 MNHEY and CDR2 SVGAGI. The CDR3 extends over 16 amino acids.